Listed here are 29 T cell receptor beta chains from one sample, sequenced in a study of T cell responses to AZD1222 COVID-19 vaccine. Here immunoSEQ multiplex PCR was the method, and the copy in TCRdb shows in-frame clones only, minus some. The sample has roughly 150,000 clones, 70% to 90% seen once. The sequences come from peripheral blood, collected on day 0 of AZD1222 vaccination. The receptor set was obtained from an adult in good health.

This clone was recorded once. V usage is TRBV4-2 and J usage is TRBJ2-1; D is uncertain. The germline CDR1 and CDR2 sequences are LGHNA and YNFKEQ. Trimming took 0 bases from V and 0 from J, leaving 6 bases between them. The CDR3 spans 15 residues. The CDR3 DNA reads as TGTGCCAGCAGCCAAGACCAGAACTCCTACAATGAGCAGTTCTTC. Translated, it gives CASSQDQNSYNEQFF.

This chain joins TRBV2 and TRBJ2-7; D unclear. This CDR3 spans 12 amino acids. Trimming pared 3 bases from V and 6 bases from J, leaving 9 bases between. CDR1 SNHLY and CDR2 FYNNEI come from the germline V gene. The CDR3 here is CASSDLQFEQYF. CDR3 DNA sequence: TGTGCCAGCAGTGATCTCCAGTTCGAGCAGTACTTC.

This clone was seen once. Other DNA sequences in the same sample also yield this CDR3. This chain connects TRBV2 to TRBJ1-1; D gene ambiguous. The V gene lost 4 bases and the J gene lost 1 base, with 4 bases spanning the gap. The germline V gene has CDR1 SNHLY and CDR2 FYNNEI. CDR3 length equals 12 residues. The CDR3 loop reads CASSAGNTEAFF. Written as DNA, the CDR3 is TGTGCCAGCAGTGCAGGGAACACTGAAGCTTTCTTT.

The chain links TRBV2 to TRBJ2-1; the D is unclear. The CDR3 loop spans 15 amino acids. Trimming removed 2 bases from V and 1 base from J, with 9 bases in between. Germline loops: CDR1 SNHLY, CDR2 FYNNEI. CDR3 sequence (DNA): TGTGCCAGCAGTGAATACGATGTTTCCTACAATGAGCAGTTCTTC. Translated: CASSEYDVSYNEQFF.

The chain recombines TRBV5-4 with TRBJ1-1; perhaps TRBD1 as D (5 bases). Trimming pared 3 bases from V and 5 bases from J, leaving 17 bases between. From germline, CDR1 is SGHNT and CDR2 YYREEE (reference sequence). This CDR3 region has 15 residues. CDR3 sequence: CASSYGAQSGTEAFF. CDR3 nucleotides: TGTGCCAGCAGCTACGGGGCCCAATCGGGTACTGAAGCTTTCTTT.

This chain connects TRBV9 to TRBJ1-6; D remains ambiguous. CDR3 length: 13 amino acids. Trimming stripped 2 bases from V and 8 bases from J, with 8 bases between. The germline V gene has CDR1 SGDLS and CDR2 YYNGEE. The CDR3 DNA is TGTGCCAGCAGCGTTACGGAGGATTCACCCCTCCACTTT. Translating it yields CASSVTEDSPLHF.

The chain employs TRBV12-3 or TRBV12-4 and TRBJ1-1; no firm D call. Trimming removed 5 bases at V and 8 bases at J, with 9 bases between. This CDR3 is 11 amino acids long. CDR3 DNA: TGTGCCAGCAGTCATACACAGGAAGCTTTCTTT. This sequence encodes CASSHTQEAFF.

The chain links TRBV19 to TRBJ2-3, with D hard to call. Looked up from germline, CDR1 is LNHDA and CDR2 is SQIVND (reference sequence). The germline V and J ends were trimmed by 5 bases and 0 bases, with 6 bases remaining between them. The CDR3 has 13 amino acids. The DNA for the CDR3 is TGTGCCAGTAGTCCGGCTAGCACAGATACGCAGTATTTT. Translating it yields CASSPASTDTQYF.

The chain carries TRBV7-9 and TRBJ1-6; TRBD1 matches 8 bases. Germline CDR1 SEHNR, CDR2 FQNEAQ (reference sequence). The CDR3 loop spans 15 amino acids. After removal of 5 bases from V and 10 bases from J, the junction contained 10 bases not matched to a gene. The CDR3 protein is CASSGQGGGRSPLHF. The CDR3 coding sequence is TGTGCCAGCAGCGGACAGGGAGGTGGTCGGTCACCCCTCCACTTT.

This clone was picked up one time. The chain carries TRBV4-1 and TRBJ2-3; no clear D. CDR1 is MGHRA, CDR2 YSYEKL, per germline. CDR3 length: 13 residues. V lost 1 base, J lost 3 bases, and 5 bases lay in between. In DNA form, the CDR3 reads TGCGCCAGCAGCCAAGGGTTTACAGATACGCAGTATTTT. Protein sequence: CASSQGFTDTQYF.

V and J are TRBV27 and TRBJ2-5, with D tentatively TRBD1 or TRBD2 (5 bases each). Looked up from germline, CDR1 is MNHEY and CDR2 is SMNVEV (reference sequence). This CDR3 has 15 amino acids. The V gene lost 1 base and the J gene lost 5 bases, with 14 bases spanning the gap. The CDR3 nucleotides are TGTGCCAGCAGTTTATACCGGGGCGCTGAGGAGACCCAGTACTTC. Translating it yields CASSLYRGAEETQYF.

The chain links TRBV18 to TRBJ1-1, with D unclear. CDR1 is KGHSH, CDR2 LQKENI, per germline. Trimming pared 3 bases from V and 7 bases from J, leaving 12 bases between. The CDR3 has 13 amino acids. The CDR3 DNA reads as TGTGCCAGCTCACCCGTTCCCTCCGGTGAAGCTTTCTTT. It codes for CASSPVPSGEAFF.

The V call is TRBV6-1, the J call TRBJ2-7, with TRBD1 as a possible D gene (5 bases). CDR1 and CDR2 (germline): MNHNS, SASEGT. Trimming took off 6 bases at V and 1 base at J, with 13 bases between the two ends. The CDR3 covers 14 residues. The CDR3 DNA is TGTGCCAGCAGGTGGTTGGCAGGGTCCTACGAGCAGTACTTC. Its translation: CASRWLAGSYEQYF.

CDR3 in DNA: TGTGCCAGCAGCCGCCCTGGGACAGGGGTTGGCTACACCTTC. Residues: CASSRPGTGVGYTF. The rearrangement joins TRBV7-2 to TRBJ1-2; 10 bases agree with TRBD1. The CDR3 sequence is 14 residues long. With V trimmed by 5 bases and J by 7 bases, 7 bases remained unmatched. CDR1 is SGHTA and CDR2 is FQGNSA in the germline V gene.

This clone was detected a few times. V usage is TRBV6-9 and J usage is TRBJ1-1; tentatively, D is TRBD1 (5 bases). The V gene's germline CDR1 is MNHGY and CDR2 SVAAGI. V shed 2 bases and J shed 5 bases, with 18 bases lying between them. The CDR3 has 16 amino acids. The CDR3 region is CASSYHCWGGTTEAFF. The CDR3 DNA sequence: TGTGCCAGCAGTTATCATTGTTGGGGGGGTACGACTGAAGCTTTCTTT.

The rearrangement joins TRBV10-1 to TRBJ2-1, with TRBD2 as a possible D gene (5 bases). Germline V CDR1 and CDR2: WNHNN, SYGVQD (reference sequence). V lost 4 bases, J lost 9 bases, and 13 bases lay in between. The CDR3 consists of 13 residues. CDR3 in amino acids: CASSAPGRGEQFF. The CDR3 DNA reads TGCGCCAGCAGTGCTCCGGGCCGGGGTGAGCAGTTCTTC.

This clone appeared a few times. V and J are TRBV5-4 and TRBJ1-1; 7 bases map to TRBD1. With V trimmed by 4 bases and J by 8 bases, 8 bases remained unmatched. The CDR3 covers 13 residues. Germline CDR1 and CDR2: SGHNT and YYREEE (reference sequence). The CDR3 bases are TGTGCCAGCAGCGCGAGAGACAGGGACGAAGCTTTCTTT. Its translation is CASSARDRDEAFF.

J is TRBJ1-1 and V is TRBV12-3 or TRBV12-4; D gene uncertain. CDR3 length equals 13 residues. V was pared by 6 bases and J by 5 bases, with 13 bases between. CDR3 in DNA: TGTGCCAGCAGCCCTCGGGAAGGTACTGAAGCTTTCTTT. Its protein is CASSPREGTEAFF.

The V gene is TRBV29-1, the J gene TRBJ1-2; D gene uncertain. The germline gives CDR1 SQVTM, CDR2 ANQGSEA. This CDR3 region has 13 residues. The V end was cut by 3 bases, the J end by 8 bases, with 16 bases between. The CDR3 spells CSVEIRAQEGYTF. The CDR3 DNA is TGCAGCGTTGAGATTCGCGCCCAGGAGGGCTACACCTTC.

This clone was seen more than once but under ten times. This chain links TRBV28 with TRBJ1-5; D gene uncertain. This CDR3 region has 12 residues. Trimming took off 6 bases at V and 7 bases at J, with 10 bases between the two ends. Germline loops: CDR1 MDHEN, CDR2 SYDVKM. This chain's CDR3 is CASRLLRQPQHF. CDR3 bases: TGTGCCAGCAGGTTACTCCGGCAGCCCCAGCATTTT.

Details on this clone: It may be a read error: a sequence one base away is much more abundant. This same CDR3 is encoded by further DNA sequences in the sample. The rearrangement joins TRBV7-9 to TRBJ1-3, with D hard to call. CDR1 and CDR2 from the germline V gene are SEHNR and FQNEAQ (reference sequence). V gave up 2 bases and J gave up 3 bases, with 5 bases separating them. The CDR3 has 13 residues. In nucleotides, the CDR3 is TGTGCCAGCAGCTTACTCAATGGAAACACCATATATTTT. Amino acids: CASSLLNGNTIYF.

The V gene is TRBV28, the J gene TRBJ2-1, with 7 positions matching TRBD2. The CDR3 sequence is 12 residues long. Germline CDR1 reads MDHEN; CDR2 reads SYDVKM. V shed 6 bases, J shed 9 bases, and the junction held 5 bases outside the gene matches. As DNA, the CDR3 is TGTGCCAGCAGCTCGCCGGGGGGTGAGCAGTTCTTC. Translating it yields CASSSPGGEQFF.

The chain couples TRBV11-2 to TRBJ2-2, with D possibly called TRBD1 or TRBD2 (5 bases each). The ends were cut back, 6 bases at V and 5 bases at J, with 16 bases in the middle. This CDR3 has 15 residues. Germline V gene data show CDR1 as SGHAT and CDR2 as FQNNGV. The CDR3 DNA sequence: TGTGCCAGCAGGGAACAGGACTGGTTAACCGGGGAGCTGTTTTTT. Its protein is CASREQDWLTGELFF.

The chain is built from TRBV6-1 and TRBJ2-6; D is perhaps TRBD1 or TRBD2 (5 bases each). V lost 2 bases to trimming and J lost 0 bases, with 20 bases between them. This CDR3 is built from 20 residues. Germline assignment: CDR1 MNHNS and CDR2 SASEGT. The CDR3 sequence is CASSERSGTVFSSGANVLTF. DNA for the CDR3: TGTGCCAGCAGTGAAAGGTCAGGGACCGTGTTTAGCTCTGGGGCCAACGTCCTGACTTTC.

The J gene is TRBJ2-1, the V gene TRBV7-9, with TRBD2 matching 7 bases. The CDR3 is 15 residues long. J gave up 4 bases and V 5 bases, and 8 bases lay outside the gene matches. Germline assignment: CDR1 SEHNR and CDR2 FQNEAQ (reference sequence). CDR3 residues: CASSLLADPYNEQFF. DNA for the CDR3: TGTGCCAGCAGCCTCCTAGCGGACCCTTACAATGAGCAGTTCTTC.

CDR3 in DNA: TGTGCCAGCAGTCCCGCGCCGGTAAATTCACCCCTCCACTTT. As protein: CASSPAPVNSPLHF. V is TRBV6-2 or TRBV6-3 and J is TRBJ1-6; no reliable D call. The CDR3 sequence is 14 residues long. The V gene lost 5 bases and the J gene lost 7 bases, with 12 bases spanning the gap. Germline CDR1 MNHEY, CDR2 SVGEGT.

This chain uses TRBV16 with TRBJ2-1, with D perhaps TRBD2 (7 bases). Germline-derived CDR1 and CDR2 are KGHSY and FQNENV. V dropped 1 base and J dropped 10 bases, with 17 bases sitting between them. CDR3 length: 15 residues. The CDR3 here is CASSQYAGASSEQFF. As DNA, the CDR3 is TGTGCCAGCAGCCAATACGCGGGGGCTTCTTCCGAGCAGTTCTTC. The variable domain in full, with the rest retrieved from reference TRBV16 and TRBJ2-1, is GEEVAQTPKHLVRGEGQKAKLYCAPIKGHSYVFWYQQVLKNEFKFLISFQNENVFDETGMPKERFSAKCLPNSPCSLEIQATKLEDSAVYFCASSQYAGASSEQFFGPGTRLTVL.

This chain connects TRBV19 to TRBJ2-5; D is undetermined. This CDR3 is 12 amino acids long. The V end lost 9 bases, the J end lost 5 bases, and 13 bases lay between the germline ends. Germline V CDR1 and CDR2: LNHDA, SQIVND (reference sequence). The CDR3 is CASQSRRETQYF. The DNA of the CDR3 is TGTGCCAGCCAAAGTAGAAGGGAGACCCAGTACTTC.

The V call is TRBV9, the J call TRBJ1-6; TRBD1 matches at 8 bases. Germline trimming cut 3 bases from V and 1 base from J; bases unmatched to any gene: 6. Germline lookup yields CDR1 SGDLS and CDR2 YYNGEE. The CDR3 covers 17 residues. CDR3 DNA: TGTGCCAGCAGCGCTCGACAGGGGTCGTCCTATAATTCACCCCTCCACTTT. Residues: CASSARQGSSYNSPLHF. The variable domain in full, with the rest retrieved from reference TRBV9 and TRBJ1-6, is DSGVTQTPKHLITATGQRVTLRCSPRSGDLSVYWYQQSLDQGLQFLIQYYNGEERAKGNILERFSAQQFPDLHSELNLSSLELGDSALYFCASSARQGSSYNSPLHFGNGTRLTVT.